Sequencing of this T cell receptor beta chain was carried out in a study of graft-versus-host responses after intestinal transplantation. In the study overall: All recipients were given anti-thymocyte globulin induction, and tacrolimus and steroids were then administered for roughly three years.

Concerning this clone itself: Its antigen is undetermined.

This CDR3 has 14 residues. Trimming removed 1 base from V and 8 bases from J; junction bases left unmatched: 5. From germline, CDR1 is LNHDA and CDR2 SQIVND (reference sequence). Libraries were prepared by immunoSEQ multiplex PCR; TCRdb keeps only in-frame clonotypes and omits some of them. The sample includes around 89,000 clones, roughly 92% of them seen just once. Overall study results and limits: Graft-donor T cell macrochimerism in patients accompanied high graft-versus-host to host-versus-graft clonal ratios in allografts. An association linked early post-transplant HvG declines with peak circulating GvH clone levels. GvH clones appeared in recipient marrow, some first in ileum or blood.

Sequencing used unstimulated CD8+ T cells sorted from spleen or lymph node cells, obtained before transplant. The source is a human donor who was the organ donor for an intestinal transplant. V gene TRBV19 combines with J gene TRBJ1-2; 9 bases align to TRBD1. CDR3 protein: CASSIGQGVQGYTF. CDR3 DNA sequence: TGTGCCAGTAGTATAGGACAGGGGGTTCAAGGCTACACCTTC.